The next 3 T cell receptor beta chains were all read from a single sample in a study of early T cells in non-severe SARS-CoV-2 infection. TCRdb reanalysed the 5' RACE reads using MiXCR and keeps one entry per CDR3 protein. The sample contains more than 50,000 distinct CDR3 sequences, 5.6% of which appear only once. Sequenced: whole blood. Receptors were obtained from an adult who was a healthcare worker with PCR-confirmed SARS-CoV-2 infection or an uninfected control (not recorded which).

This clonotype came up a few times. The V call is TRBV20-1, the J call TRBJ2-7; 8 nucleotides agree with TRBD1. Trimming cost V 0 bases and J 4 bases; bases outside gene matches: 2. The germline V gene encodes CDR1 DFQATT and CDR2 SNEGSKA (reference sequence). The CDR3 covers 13 residues. The CDR3 here is CSARDQGAYEQYF. CDR3 nucleotides: TGCAGTGCTAGAGACCAGGGGGCTTACGAGCAGTACTTC.

The CDR3 region has the DNA TGCGCCAGCAGCTCTCAGGGGCGTGGGGACATTCAGTACTTC. This sequence encodes CASSSQGRGDIQYF. This chain uses TRBV5-1 with TRBJ2-4; D is perhaps TRBD1 (6 bases). CDR3 length equals 14 residues. From germline, CDR1 is SGHRS and CDR2 YFSETQ. V shed 3 bases and J shed 8 bases, with 15 bases lying between them.

This clonotype was observed at least ten times. V usage is TRBV20-1 and J usage is TRBJ2-1; possibly TRBD1 for D (6 bases). Germline lookup yields CDR1 DFQATT and CDR2 SNEGSKA (reference sequence). The V end lost 6 bases, the J end lost 2 bases, and 14 bases lay between the germline ends. The CDR3 extends over 14 amino acids. The CDR3 reads CSAPGTTTYNEQFF. The CDR3, as DNA: TGCAGTGCCCCCGGGACAACTACCTACAATGAGCAGTTCTTC.